The present entry profiles one T cell receptor beta chain with its context. The antigen is undetermined. The sample comes from a study of early stage breast cancer tumors. Study information: Roughly 10-fold was the mean read coverage per sample.

The data were produced by immunoSEQ multiplex PCR, yet TCRdb's version contains in-frame clones alone and is incomplete. The sample has 27,000 or so clones, 70% to 90% seen once. Study-level findings and limits: Most shared enriched TCRB sequences were commonly generated ones. Tumor and normal breast were distinguished via blood comparison in 14 of 16 patients.

The germline V gene encodes CDR1 MNHNY and CDR2 SVGAGI (reference sequence). V dropped 7 bases and J dropped 4; count of bases not matched to a gene: 11. CDR3 length equals 16 residues. The rearrangement uses TRBV6-6 and TRBJ2-2, with 8 positions matching TRBD1. The sequenced sample consisted of blood. This TCR came from a person in their fifties with breast cancer. The chain's CDR3 is CASKPGQVGSTGELFF. Written as DNA, the CDR3 is TGTGCCAGCAAACCGGGACAGGTGGGATCCACCGGGGAGCTGTTTTTT.